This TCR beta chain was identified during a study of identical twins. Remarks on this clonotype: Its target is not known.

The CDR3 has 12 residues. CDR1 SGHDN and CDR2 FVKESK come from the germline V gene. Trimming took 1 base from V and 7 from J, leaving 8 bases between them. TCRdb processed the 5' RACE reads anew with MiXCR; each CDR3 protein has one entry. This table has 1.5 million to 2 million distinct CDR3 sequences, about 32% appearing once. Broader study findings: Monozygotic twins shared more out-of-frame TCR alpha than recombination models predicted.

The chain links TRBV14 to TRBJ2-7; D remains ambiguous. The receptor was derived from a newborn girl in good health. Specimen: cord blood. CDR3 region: CASSQVRREQYF. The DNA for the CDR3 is TGTGCCAGCAGCCAAGTCCGGCGAGAGCAGTACTTC.